Listed below are T cell receptor beta chains from one sample, sequenced in a study of blood T cell repertoires in COVID-19. Sequenced by immunoSEQ multiplex PCR; TCRdb stores in-frame clones only, minus some. The table lists about 26,000 clones, 81% of them singletons. The sequencing sample was made of peripheral blood. These receptor sequences come from a man between 50 and 59 years old with active or convalescent COVID-19. CDR3s include the opening cysteine and the closing phenylalanine or tryptophan. A D gene is named only where the DNA matches it firmly. Rows may omit the clone size; those that give it use once, few, many or a size class.

V gene: TRBV7-9; clone size: NA; D gene: NA; J gene: TRBJ2-6; CDR3 protein: CASSSPEVSGANVLTF; CDR3 DNA: TGTGCCAGCAGCTCCCCAGAAGTCTCTGGGGCCAACGTCCTGACTTTC
V gene: TRBV11-3; clone size: NA; D gene: NA; J gene: TRBJ1-2; CDR3 protein: CASSSRQDYGYTF; CDR3 DNA: TGTGCCAGCAGCTCCCGACAAGACTATGGCTACACCTTC
V gene: TRBV5-1; clone size: NA; D gene: TRBD1; J gene: TRBJ1-6; CDR3 protein: CASSLDAGQLSSPLHF; CDR3 DNA: TGCGCCAGCAGCTTGGACGCGGGACAGCTGAGTTCACCCCTCCACTTT
V gene: TRBV28; clone size: few; D gene: NA; J gene: TRBJ1-2; CDR3 protein: CASSLWGQGSVDNYGYTF; CDR3 DNA: TGTGCCAGCAGTTTATGGGGGCAGGGTTCAGTGGACAACTATGGCTACACCTTC
V gene: TRBV19; clone size: NA; D gene: NA; J gene: TRBJ2-7; CDR3 protein: CASSMGGPYEQYF; CDR3 DNA: TGTGCCAGTAGTATGGGGGGGCCCTACGAGCAGTACTTC
V gene: TRBV3-1/TRBV3-2; clone size: NA; D gene: NA; J gene: TRBJ1-6; CDR3 protein: CASSQDTGSDSPLHF; CDR3 DNA: TGTGCCAGCAGCCAAGATACAGGGTCAGATTCACCCCTCCACTTT
V gene: TRBV29-1; clone size: once; D gene: TRBD2; J gene: TRBJ2-1; CDR3 protein: CSVEPSGNEQFF; CDR3 DNA: TGCAGCGTTGAACCTAGCGGGAATGAGCAGTTCTTC
V gene: TRBV27; clone size: NA; D gene: NA; J gene: TRBJ1-2; CDR3 protein: CASSSGGVGYTF; CDR3 DNA: TGTGCCAGCAGTTCCGGGGGAGTTGGCTACACCTTC
V gene: TRBV19; clone size: once; D gene: TRBD1; J gene: TRBJ1-5; CDR3 protein: CASSTYRGPNQPQHF; CDR3 DNA: TGTGCCAGTAGTACGTACAGGGGACCAAATCAGCCCCAGCATTTT
V gene: TRBV4-1; clone size: NA; D gene: TRBD2; J gene: TRBJ2-2; CDR3 protein: CASSQAPLAGGYNTGELFF; CDR3 DNA: TGCGCCAGCAGCCAAGCCCCACTAGCGGGGGGATACAACACCGGGGAGCTGTTTTTT
V gene: TRBV7-3; clone size: NA; D gene: TRBD2; J gene: TRBJ2-3; CDR3 protein: CASSLSSGSDTQYF; CDR3 DNA: TGTGCCAGCAGCTTATCTAGCGGGTCAGATACGCAGTATTTT
V gene: TRBV3-1/TRBV3-2; clone size: NA; D gene: NA; J gene: TRBJ2-1; CDR3 protein: CASSLVEGEQFF; CDR3 DNA: TGTGCCAGCAGCTTGGTCGAGGGCGAGCAGTTCTTC
V gene: TRBV7-2; clone size: NA; D gene: TRBD1; J gene: TRBJ2-7; CDR3 protein: CASSTQTGGGLYEQYF; CDR3 DNA: TGTGCCAGCAGCACCCAGACAGGGGGCGGACTCTACGAGCAGTACTTC
V gene: TRBV3-1/TRBV3-2; clone size: NA; D gene: NA; J gene: TRBJ1-1; CDR3 protein: CASSQEGSISEAFF; CDR3 DNA: TGTGCCAGCAGCCAAGAGGGCAGTATTTCTGAAGCTTTCTTT
V gene: TRBV5-6; clone size: NA; D gene: NA; J gene: TRBJ2-4; CDR3 protein: CASSLGTALAKNIQYF; CDR3 DNA: TGTGCCAGCAGCTTGGGGACAGCTTTAGCCAAAAACATTCAGTACTTC
V gene: TRBV5-1; clone size: NA; D gene: NA; J gene: TRBJ1-1; CDR3 protein: CASSLEAVMNTEAFF; CDR3 DNA: TGCGCCAGCAGCTTGGAGGCGGTCATGAACACTGAAGCTTTCTTT
V gene: TRBV28; clone size: once; D gene: TRBD1; J gene: TRBJ1-6; CDR3 protein: CASSFWTGAPYNSPLHF; CDR3 DNA: TGTGCCAGCAGTTTTTGGACAGGGGCACCCTATAATTCACCCCTCCACTTT
V gene: TRBV7-9; clone size: NA; D gene: TRBD1; J gene: TRBJ2-7; CDR3 protein: CASSPGQQYYEQYF; CDR3 DNA: TGTGCCAGCAGCCCGGGACAGCAATACTACGAGCAGTACTTC
V gene: TRBV5-1; clone size: NA; D gene: NA; J gene: TRBJ1-6; CDR3 protein: CASSPGPGNSPLHF; CDR3 DNA: TGCGCCAGCAGCCCCGGACCGGGGAATTCACCCCTCCACTTT
V gene: TRBV7-3; clone size: NA; D gene: NA; J gene: TRBJ2-7; CDR3 protein: CASSLSERDEQYF; CDR3 DNA: TGTGCCAGCAGCTTATCGGAGAGGGACGAGCAGTACTTC
V gene: TRBV28; clone size: once; D gene: TRBD1; J gene: TRBJ2-7; CDR3 protein: CASNTQGIGYEQYF; CDR3 DNA: TGTGCCAGCAACACACAGGGGATTGGGTACGAGCAGTACTTC
V gene: TRBV5-4; clone size: NA; D gene: NA; J gene: TRBJ2-1; CDR3 protein: CASSPTVLNEQFF; CDR3 DNA: TGTGCCAGCAGCCCGACTGTCCTCAATGAGCAGTTCTTC
V gene: TRBV27; clone size: NA; D gene: NA; J gene: TRBJ2-7; CDR3 protein: CASSLSYGYEQYF; CDR3 DNA: TGTGCCAGCAGTTTAAGTTACGGGTACGAGCAGTACTTC
V gene: TRBV5-1; clone size: NA; D gene: TRBD2; J gene: TRBJ2-1; CDR3 protein: CASNSGLAYNEQFF; CDR3 DNA: TGCGCCAGCAACTCGGGACTAGCCTACAATGAGCAGTTCTTC
V gene: TRBV2; clone size: NA; D gene: NA; J gene: TRBJ2-7; CDR3 protein: CASRGVRRVYEQYF; CDR3 DNA: TGTGCCAGCAGAGGGGTTCGTCGGGTCTACGAGCAGTACTTC
V gene: TRBV9; clone size: NA; D gene: NA; J gene: TRBJ1-2; CDR3 protein: CASSVRPREVGVGYGYTF; CDR3 DNA: TGTGCCAGCAGCGTGAGGCCCCGGGAAGTTGGAGTTGGCTATGGCTACACCTTC